One sample yielded the 26 T cell receptor beta chains listed below, sequenced in a study of T cell clones after liver transplantation. Generated by immunoSEQ multiplex PCR, the TCRdb table keeps only in-frame clones and is missing some. Of tens of thousands of clones detected, over 80% appear once; the ten largest clones hold approximately 2.8%. The sequencing here drew on CD4+ T cells from blood, taken at the 22-month timepoint. The receptors come from a human patient who received a liver transplant. Some T cells may be supplied by the graft donor.

V gene TRBV7-2 combines with J gene TRBJ1-2; D might be TRBD1 (6 bases). There are 15 residues in the CDR3. The V and J ends lost 1 base and 8 bases respectively, with 17 bases between them. Germline lookup yields CDR1 SGHTA and CDR2 FQGNSA. As DNA, the CDR3 is TGTGCCAGCAGCTTAGGTGTGGGACACTTCGAAGGCTACACCTTC. This sequence encodes CASSLGVGHFEGYTF.

This chain joins TRBV9 and TRBJ2-5, with 13 positions matching TRBD2. Germline-derived CDR1 and CDR2 are SGDLS and YYNGEE. There are 16 residues in the CDR3. After removal of 4 bases from V and 4 bases from J, the junction contained 7 bases not matched to a gene. CDR3 residues: CASSPRLAGGGETQYF. The CDR3 coding sequence is TGTGCCAGCAGCCCCAGACTAGCGGGGGGAGGAGAGACCCAGTACTTC.

This chain connects TRBV12-5 to TRBJ2-5; D possibly matches TRBD1 or TRBD2 (6 bases each). CDR3 length: 14 amino acids. V shed 2 bases and J shed 5 bases, with 12 bases lying between them. Looked up from germline, CDR1 is LGHNT and CDR2 is FRNRAP. In DNA, the CDR3 is TGTGCTAGTGGTTTGACGCAGGGGAGGGAGACCCAGTACTTC. Translation: CASGLTQGRETQYF.

The J gene is TRBJ2-6, the V gene TRBV7-9; 9 nucleotides align to TRBD1. CDR1 SEHNR and CDR2 FQNEAQ come from the germline V gene (reference sequence). The ends lost 3 bases at V and 2 bases at J; junction bases unmatched: 8. This CDR3 is built from 18 residues. The DNA for the CDR3 is TGTGCCAGCAGCTTCGGTCTTCACAGGGGGCCTGGGGCCAACGTCCTGACTTTC. Its translation: CASSFGLHRGPGANVLTF.

The CDR3 sequence: CASSVWTDYGYTF. The DNA of the CDR3 is TGCGCCAGCAGCGTATGGACGGACTATGGCTACACCTTC. This rearrangement joins TRBV5-1 to TRBJ1-2, with D unclear. The germline CDR1 and CDR2 sequences are SGHRS and YFSETQ. This CDR3 spans 13 amino acids. Trimming removed 4 bases from V and 3 bases from J, with 10 bases in between.

This CDR3 is CASRALAGTQYF. The CDR3 nucleotides read TGTGCCAGCAGGGCCCTCGCCGGGACCCAGTACTTC. The chain has TRBV25-1 and TRBJ2-5; D unresolved. The CDR3 spans 12 residues. V gave up 6 bases and J gave up 7 bases, with 12 bases separating them. Looked up from germline, CDR1 is MGHDK and CDR2 is SYGVNS.

For the CDR3, the DNA is TGTGCCAGCAGCTTCCGGGACGGTGACAATGAGCAGTTCTTC. This codes for CASSFRDGDNEQFF. The V gene is TRBV7-2, the J gene TRBJ2-1, with D perhaps being TRBD1 or TRBD2 (5 bases each). V shed 3 bases and J shed 5 bases, with 11 bases lying between them. The CDR3 length is 14 residues. Germline values: CDR1 SGHTA, CDR2 FQGNSA.

The V and J genes are TRBV28 and TRBJ2-7, with TRBD1 as a possible D gene (6 bases). The CDR3 extends over 14 amino acids. Germline V gene sequence: CDR1 MDHEN, CDR2 SYDVKM. V lost 4 bases and J 0 bases, leaving 10 bases between the germline ends. CDR3 loop: CASSSGETSYEQYF. The CDR3 region has the DNA TGTGCCAGCAGTTCAGGGGAGACCTCCTACGAGCAGTACTTC.

This clone was detected a few times. This sequence joins TRBV7-9 and TRBJ1-2; 7 bases fit TRBD1. This CDR3 has 13 residues. In germline, CDR1 is SEHNR, CDR2 FQNEAQ (reference sequence). The V gene end was trimmed by 7 bases and the J gene end by 7 bases; junction bases not matched to a gene: 9. CDR3 loop: CASNLDRSGGYTF. DNA for the CDR3: TGTGCCAGCAACTTGGACAGGTCAGGTGGCTACACCTTC.

This rearrangement joins TRBV6-5 to TRBJ2-7; the match to TRBD1 covers 8 bases. Germline assignment: CDR1 MNHEY and CDR2 SVGAGI. The CDR3 loop spans 15 amino acids. Unmatched junction bases numbered 5, after V lost 4 bases and J lost 0 bases. In nucleotides, the CDR3 is TGTGCCAGCAGTTCCCGGGGGACAGGCTCCTACGAGCAGTACTTC. Encoded protein: CASSSRGTGSYEQYF.

This chain's CDR3 is CSVEEGRRSTDTQYF. The CDR3 region has the DNA TGCAGCGTTGAAGAAGGACGGCGAAGCACAGATACGCAGTATTTT. The V call is TRBV29-1, the J call TRBJ2-3; D not resolved. The CDR3 length is 15 residues. Germline-derived CDR1 and CDR2 are SQVTM and ANQGSEA. The ends were cut back, 0 bases at V and 0 bases at J, with 10 bases in the middle.

This rearrangement joins TRBV7-2 to TRBJ2-7, with D unresolved. V was shortened by 5 bases and J by 5 bases, with 7 bases between the two germline ends. Germline CDR1 SGHTA, CDR2 FQGNSA. The CDR3 totals 11 residues. The DNA of the CDR3 is TGTGCCAGCAGCCTATCTCACGAGCAGTACTTC. It translates to CASSLSHEQYF.

V usage is TRBV19 and J usage is TRBJ1-2; tentatively, D is TRBD1 (6 bases). Trimming shortened V by 9 bases and J by 4 bases, and 15 bases separated the two germline ends. This CDR3 comprises 13 residues. In germline, CDR1 is LNHDA, CDR2 SQIVND (reference sequence). The CDR3 DNA follows: TGTGCCAGCAAACAGGGACTCCTCTATGGCTACACCTTC. Amino acid sequence: CASKQGLLYGYTF.

The rearrangement links TRBV11-2 to TRBJ1-2, with TRBD1 matching over 10 bases. The CDR3 is 14 amino acids. Looked up from germline, CDR1 is SGHAT and CDR2 is FQNNGV. V lost 6 bases, J lost 5 bases, and 6 bases stayed unmatched. In DNA form, the CDR3 reads TGTGCCAGCAGGAGGGACAGGGGCTTGTATGGCTACACCTTC. Its translation is CASRRDRGLYGYTF.

The chain is built from TRBV18 and TRBJ2-7; 9 bases are a match to TRBD1. The CDR3 contains 14 residues. J lost 9 bases, V lost 5 bases, and 11 bases had no gene match. Per the germline V gene, CDR1 is KGHSH and CDR2 is LQKENI. The chain's CDR3 is CASSKETGGVRQYF. The CDR3 region has the DNA TGTGCCAGCTCAAAGGAGACAGGGGGGGTAAGGCAGTACTTC.

The chain is built from TRBV7-6 and TRBJ2-2, with D maybe TRBD1 (6 bases). This CDR3 is built from 13 residues. Germline values: CDR1 SGHVS, CDR2 FNYEAQ. V lost 3 bases and J 5 bases, leaving 7 bases between the germline ends. The CDR3 nucleotides are TGTGCCAGCAGCTTTACAGGGACCGGGGAGCTGTTTTTT. Amino acid sequence: CASSFTGTGELFF.

The CDR3 region is CAWRGQGNTEAFF. CDR3 nucleotides: TGTGCCTGGAGAGGACAGGGGAACACTGAAGCTTTCTTT. J is TRBJ1-1 and V is TRBV30; 8 nucleotides line up with TRBD1. This CDR3 contains 13 residues. From germline, CDR1 is GTSNPN and CDR2 SVGIG (reference sequence). The junction had 1 base not matched to a gene; V was cut back by 3 bases and J by 1 base.

This clone was seen just once. The chain joins TRBV15 to TRBJ2-3; D unresolved. The CDR3 contains 14 residues. The germline V and J ends were trimmed by 3 bases and 0 bases, with 7 bases remaining between them. The germline CDR1 and CDR2 sequences are LNHNV and YYDKDF (reference sequence). The CDR3 bases are TGTGCCACCAGCAGGGGCTCTAGCACAGATACGCAGTATTTT. This codes for CATSRGSSTDTQYF.

About this clone: The identical CDR3 is also encoded by other nucleotide sequences in the sample. V usage is TRBV5-1 and J usage is TRBJ2-5; D unresolved. The germline V and J ends were trimmed by 0 bases and 2 bases, with 5 bases remaining between them. Germline CDR1 SGHRS, CDR2 YFSETQ. The CDR3 loop spans 13 amino acids. The CDR3 DNA reads as TGCGCCAGCAGCTTGGGGGATCAAGAGACCCAGTACTTC. It translates to CASSLGDQETQYF.

CDR3 DNA: TGTGCCAGCAAGGCGGGGGTCAACTCTGGGGCCAACGTCCTGACTTTC. Amino acid sequence: CASKAGVNSGANVLTF. The J gene is TRBJ2-6, the V gene TRBV7-2; 7 nucleotides agree with TRBD2. This CDR3 contains 16 residues. Per the germline V gene, CDR1 is SGHTA and CDR2 is FQGNSA. V lost 7 bases, J lost 0 bases, and 6 bases stayed unmatched.

This clone has a handful of counts. This chain connects TRBV6-5 to TRBJ2-2; maybe TRBD1 (5 bases). The CDR3 spans 14 residues. The germline V gene has CDR1 MNHEY and CDR2 SVGAGI. With 6 bases removed from V and 1 base from J, the gap between germline ends came to 9 bases. The CDR3 loop reads CASSVRVNTGELFF. The CDR3 DNA reads as TGTGCCAGCAGCGTCAGGGTGAACACCGGGGAGCTGTTTTTT.

The chain carries TRBV19 and TRBJ2-7; 10 bases align to TRBD2. CDR1 and CDR2 (germline): LNHDA, SQIVND (reference sequence). The CDR3 contains 16 residues. The V and J ends lost 3 bases and 4 bases, in that order; junction bases with no gene match: 9. The CDR3 DNA reads as TGTGCCAGTAGTATTCGATCTAGCGGGGGTTCATACGAGCAGTACTTC. Its translation: CASSIRSSGGSYEQYF.

V gene TRBV28 combines with J gene TRBJ2-7, with D tentatively TRBD2 (5 bases). The CDR3 runs 15 residues. Germline CDR1 is MDHEN and CDR2 is SYDVKM. V was cut by 5 bases and J by 1 base, with 15 bases left in between. CDR3 protein: CASSPTGISSYEQYF. CDR3 bases: TGTGCCAGCAGTCCAACCGGGATCAGTTCCTACGAGCAGTACTTC. Full variable domain (missing parts from reference TRBV28 and TRBJ2-7): DVKVTQSSRYLVKRTGEKVFLECVQDMDHENMFWYRQDPGLGLRLIYFSYDVKMKEKGDIPEGYSVSREKKERFSLILESASTNQTSMYLCASSPTGISSYEQYFGPGTRLTVT.

The chain joins TRBV6-6 to TRBJ1-5; D remains unclear. Germline values: CDR1 MNHNY, CDR2 SVGAGI (reference sequence). V was cut by 0 bases and J by 4 bases, with 7 bases left in between. The CDR3 sequence is 14 residues long. CDR3 DNA: TGTGCCAGCAGTTACTCAGGAGGGAATCAGCCCCAGCATTTT. Protein: CASSYSGGNQPQHF.

This clone was detected only a few times. This chain connects TRBV9 to TRBJ1-2; no definite D call. The CDR3 is made up of 14 amino acids. The V gene lost 0 bases and the J gene lost 4 bases, with 10 bases spanning the gap. Germline CDR1 and CDR2: SGDLS and YYNGEE. CDR3 coding DNA: TGTGCCAGCAGCGTAGGCCCCGGGAGCTATGGCTACACCTTC. It codes for CASSVGPGSYGYTF.

This chain uses TRBV5-1 with TRBJ2-3; D may be TRBD2 (6 bases). V lost 4 bases and J 6 bases, leaving 18 bases between the germline ends. Per germline, CDR1 SGHRS and CDR2 YFSETQ. The CDR3 covers 15 residues. The CDR3 coding sequence is TGCGCCAGCAGCGCGGGACCCCGCGGAGCGGATACGCAGTATTTT. Its translation: CASSAGPRGADTQYF.